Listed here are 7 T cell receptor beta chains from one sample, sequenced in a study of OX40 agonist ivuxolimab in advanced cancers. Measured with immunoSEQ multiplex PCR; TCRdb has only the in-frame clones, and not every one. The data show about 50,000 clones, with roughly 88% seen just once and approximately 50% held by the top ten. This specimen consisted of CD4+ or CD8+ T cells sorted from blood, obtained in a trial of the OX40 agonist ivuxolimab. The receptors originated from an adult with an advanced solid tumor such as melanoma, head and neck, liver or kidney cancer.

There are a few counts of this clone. DNA of the CDR3: TGTGCCAGCAGCCATACGAACACCGGGGAGCTGTTTTTT. Its translation: CASSHTNTGELFF. This sequence joins TRBV9 and TRBJ2-2; D not certain. The germline V gene has CDR1 SGDLS and CDR2 YYNGEE. The CDR3 is made up of 13 amino acids. Trimming took off 4 bases at V and 0 bases at J, with 4 bases between the two ends.

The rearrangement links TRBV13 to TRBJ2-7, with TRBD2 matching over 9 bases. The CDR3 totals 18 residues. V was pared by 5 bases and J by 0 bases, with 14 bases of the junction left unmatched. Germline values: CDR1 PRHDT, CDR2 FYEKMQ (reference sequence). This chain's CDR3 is CASSRALMGLAYSYEQYF. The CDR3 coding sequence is TGTGCCAGCAGCCGAGCATTAATGGGACTAGCATACTCCTACGAGCAGTACTTC.

CDR3 residues: CASSPDRTQQYF. CDR3 nucleotide sequence: TGTGCCAGCAGTCCCGACAGAACCCAGCAGTACTTC. This chain joins TRBV28 and TRBJ2-7, with D tentatively TRBD1 (5 bases). The CDR3 is 12 amino acids. The germline V and J ends were trimmed by 5 bases and 8 bases, with 13 bases remaining between them. Germline V lookup: CDR1 MDHEN, CDR2 SYDVKM.

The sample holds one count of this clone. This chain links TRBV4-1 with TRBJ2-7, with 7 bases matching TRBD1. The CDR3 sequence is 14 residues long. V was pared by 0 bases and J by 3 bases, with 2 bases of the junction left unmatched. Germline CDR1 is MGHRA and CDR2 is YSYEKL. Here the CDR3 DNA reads TGCGCCAGCAGCCAAGAGACAGGGTTCTACGAGCAGTACTTC. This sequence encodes CASSQETGFYEQYF.

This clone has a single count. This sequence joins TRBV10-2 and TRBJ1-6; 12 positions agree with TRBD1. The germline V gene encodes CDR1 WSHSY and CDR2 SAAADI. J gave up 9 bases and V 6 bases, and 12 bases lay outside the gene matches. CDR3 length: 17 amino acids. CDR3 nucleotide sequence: TGCGCCAGCAGGTCGGGACAGGGGGCTCGTGAGGCTTCACCCCTCCACTTT. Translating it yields CASRSGQGAREASPLHF.

The CDR3 here is CASSYPPRLNTGELFF. The CDR3 nucleotides read TGTGCCAGCAGTTATCCTCCGAGACTGAACACCGGGGAGCTGTTTTTT. The chain links TRBV6-6 to TRBJ2-2; the D is unclear. Germline V gene sequence: CDR1 MNHNY, CDR2 SVGAGI (reference sequence). This CDR3 is 16 amino acids long. With 3 bases removed from V and 1 base from J, the gap between germline ends came to 12 bases.

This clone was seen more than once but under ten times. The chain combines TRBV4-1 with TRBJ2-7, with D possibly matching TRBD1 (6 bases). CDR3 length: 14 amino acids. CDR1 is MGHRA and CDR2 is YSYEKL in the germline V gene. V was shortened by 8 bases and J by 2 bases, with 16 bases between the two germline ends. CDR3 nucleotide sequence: TGCGCCAGCCGCCGGACAGTTTGGACCTACGAGCAGTACTTC. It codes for CASRRTVWTYEQYF.